The present entry profiles one TCR beta chain with its context. Its antigen is still unknown. Every donor was a healthy person donating bone marrow. The PCR employed 60 Vbeta primers together with 13 Jbeta primers. The method was immunoSEQ multiplex PCR; TCRdb's version includes in-frame clones alone and lacks a portion of them. This sample has about 200,000 clones, with around four fifths found just once. The data are from a study of cytomegalovirus exposure and HLA in healthy donors. Study-wide findings and caveats: In a later analysis, a missense DCLRE1C variant was linked to TCR beta V- and J-gene trimming.

This CDR3 has 14 residues. V lost 5 bases, J lost 3 bases, and 13 bases lay in between. Germline V gives CDR1 SNHLY, CDR2 FYNNEI. The sequence was obtained from a woman in her 40s in good health and CMV-seronegative. The specimen sequenced was PBMCs. The chain carries TRBV2 and TRBJ2-5; a possible D gene is TRBD2 (5 bases). The CDR3 loop is CASSRRRAEETQYF. CDR3 nucleotide sequence: TGTGCCAGCAGTCGACGGCGGGCCGAAGAGACCCAGTACTTC.